The 26 T cell receptor beta chains presented below share a single source sample, sequenced in a study of T-cell memory formation after mild COVID-19. TCRdb fed the 5' RACE reads into MiXCR, producing one record per CDR3 protein. The profile shows approximately 240,000 distinct CDR3 sequences, 16% of them singletons. Source material: PBMCs or a T cell subset sorted from them (not recorded which). The receptors come from a young man who had mild COVID-19 (a few samples of this study predate the infection). Cell type and time point are not known.

This clonotype was observed a handful of times. The gene calls are TRBV20-1 and TRBJ1-4, with 10 bases lining up with TRBD1. The V gene's germline CDR1 is DFQATT and CDR2 SNEGSKA (reference sequence). CDR3 size: 14 residues. J gave up 8 bases and V 6 bases, and 9 bases lay outside the gene matches. DNA of the CDR3: TGCAGTGCACACGGGGGGACAGGGGACGAAAAACTGTTTTTT. Translating it yields CSAHGGTGDEKLFF.

This clonotype turned up a few times. V usage is TRBV9 and J usage is TRBJ2-2; D perhaps matches TRBD1 (5 bases). This CDR3 spans 16 amino acids. The V end was cut by 0 bases, the J end by 6 bases, with 15 bases between. The germline CDR1 and CDR2 sequences are SGDLS and YYNGEE. In nucleotides, the CDR3 is TGTGCCAGCAGCGTAGTGTTTGGGCAGGGCCCCGGGGAGCTGTTTTTT. Amino acids: CASSVVFGQGPGELFF.

This clonotype was seen many times. The chain joins TRBV5-1 to TRBJ1-6; D is uncertain. CDR1 and CDR2 (germline): SGHRS, YFSETQ. The CDR3 contains 13 residues. Trimming took off 0 bases at V and 7 bases at J, with 5 bases between the two ends. The DNA for the CDR3 is TGCGCCAGCAGCTTGGAGATAAATTCACCCCTCCACTTT. Its translation is CASSLEINSPLHF.

This clonotype showed up just a few times. The V gene is TRBV5-4, the J gene TRBJ1-3; D is unclear. V shed 0 bases and J shed 1 base, with 14 bases lying between them. The germline CDR1 and CDR2 sequences are SGHNT and YYREEE (reference sequence). The CDR3 covers 17 residues. In DNA, the CDR3 is TGTGCCAGCAGCTTGGTCCTCCAGGAGACTTCTGGAAACACCATATATTTT. Its translation: CASSLVLQETSGNTIYF.

V gene TRBV10-3 combines with J gene TRBJ2-5, with 7 bases matching TRBD2. V trimming: 3 bases; J trimming: 4 bases; junction bases outside the gene matches: 8. Germline assignment: CDR1 ENHRY and CDR2 SYGVKD. This CDR3 spans 15 amino acids. CDR3 residues: CAISEWEGLAETQYF. In DNA, the CDR3 is TGTGCCATCAGTGAATGGGAGGGGCTAGCAGAGACCCAGTACTTC.

V is TRBV3-1 and J is TRBJ2-2; D ambiguous. Germline CDR1 reads LGHDT; CDR2 reads YNNKEL (reference sequence). The CDR3 has 12 residues. Trimming removed 3 bases from V and 8 bases from J, with 7 bases in between. This CDR3 reads CASSQGRGELFF. The CDR3, as DNA: TGTGCCAGCAGCCAGGGCAGGGGGGAGCTGTTTTTT.

The chain employs TRBV6-5 and TRBJ2-7; TRBD2 is a possible D gene (6 bases). In germline, CDR1 is MNHEY, CDR2 SVGAGI. This CDR3 region has 14 residues. Trimming shortened V by 8 bases and J by 4 bases, and 18 bases separated the two germline ends. The CDR3 nucleotides read TGTGCCAGCGGGGGGAGGCTGGGAGATTACGAGCAGTACTTC. It codes for CASGGRLGDYEQYF.

The chain employs TRBV6-5 and TRBJ1-1; a weak D match, TRBD1 (5 bases). The V and J ends lost 0 bases and 3 bases respectively, with 14 bases between them. This CDR3 comprises 16 residues. Germline V gene data show CDR1 as MNHEY and CDR2 as SVGAGI. DNA of the CDR3: TGTGCCAGCAGTTACTCAGGTTCAGGGCGGGACACTGAAGCTTTCTTT. Its translation is CASSYSGSGRDTEAFF.

There are a few counts of this clonotype. The rearrangement uses TRBV20-1 and TRBJ2-4, with 7 bases matching TRBD2. Germline assignment: CDR1 DFQATT and CDR2 SNEGSKA (reference sequence). V shed 4 bases, J shed 0 bases, and the junction held 3 bases outside the gene matches. This CDR3 has 14 amino acids. CDR3 DNA: TGCAGTGCTATCCGGGGGGTAGCCAAAAACATTCAGTACTTC. Amino acids: CSAIRGVAKNIQYF.

This chain joins TRBV5-1 and TRBJ2-7; 10 nucleotides match TRBD2. This CDR3 comprises 15 residues. Germline V lookup: CDR1 SGHRS, CDR2 YFSETQ. J was trimmed by 1 base and V by 4 bases; bases with no gene match: 5. Written as DNA, the CDR3 is TGCGCCAGCAGCCCGGAGGGACTAGCGTCCTACGAGCAGTACTTC. Its protein product is CASSPEGLASYEQYF.

In this sample, this clonotype turned up many times. This chain joins TRBV29-1 and TRBJ1-2, with D uncertain. V lost 4 bases, J lost 7 bases, and 1 base lay in between. This CDR3 region has 8 residues. Germline CDR1 is SQVTM and CDR2 is ANQGSEA. Here the CDR3 DNA reads TGCAGCGTTGCTGGCTACACCTTC. Its protein is CSVAGYTF.

This clonotype was found a few times. The rearrangement uses TRBV20-1 and TRBJ2-3; TRBD2 aligns across 11 bases. In germline, CDR1 is DFQATT, CDR2 SNEGSKA (reference sequence). The trim removed 0 bases at V and 3 bases at J, leaving 5 bases unmatched. This CDR3 has 16 amino acids. Here the CDR3 reads CSARDQTSGVTDTQYF. In nucleotides, the CDR3 is TGCAGTGCTAGAGACCAGACTAGCGGGGTTACAGATACGCAGTATTTT.

This clonotype was counted a few times. The chain combines TRBV7-2 with TRBJ2-1; D not certain. V was shortened by 5 bases and J by 3 bases, with 14 bases between the two germline ends. This CDR3 is built from 15 residues. Per the germline V gene, CDR1 is SGHTA and CDR2 is FQGNSA. Here the CDR3 DNA reads TGTGCCAGCAGCCGCCCCCCAGCGAACTACAATGAGCAGTTCTTC. This codes for CASSRPPANYNEQFF.

This clonotype was detected only a few times. The rearrangement joins TRBV18 to TRBJ1-1; a possible D gene is TRBD1 (5 bases). Germline CDR1 is KGHSH and CDR2 is LQKENI. The CDR3 is 16 residues long. Trimming shortened V by 6 bases and J by 0 bases, and 17 bases separated the two germline ends. The CDR3 is CASSQLTETMNTEAFF. The CDR3 bases are TGTGCCAGCTCCCAACTGACAGAAACCATGAACACTGAAGCTTTCTTT. Looking up the rest from reference TRBV18 and TRBJ1-1 gives the full variable domain: NAGVMQNPRHLVRRRGQEARLRCSPMKGHSHVYWYRQLPEEGLKFMVYLQKENIIDESGMPKERFSAEFPKEGPSILRIQQVVRGDSAAYFCASSQLTETMNTEAFFGQGTRLTVV.

Here the CDR3 reads CSALDRGPEKLFF. The CDR3 nucleotides are TGCAGTGCTTTGGACAGGGGGCCTGAAAAACTGTTTTTT. The chain has TRBV20-1 and TRBJ1-4; 11 bases fit TRBD1. The CDR3 consists of 13 residues. Trimming cost V 5 bases and J 7 bases; bases outside gene matches: 3. Germline values: CDR1 DFQATT, CDR2 SNEGSKA (reference sequence).

CDR3 nucleotide sequence: TGCAGTGCTTCTGACCCAAGAGGAACTAATGAAAAACTGTTTTTT. This encodes CSASDPRGTNEKLFF. The chain carries TRBV20-1 and TRBJ1-4; D unclear. Trimming took off 5 bases at V and 1 base at J, with 14 bases between the two ends. Germline CDR1 is DFQATT and CDR2 is SNEGSKA (reference sequence). This CDR3 has 15 residues.

This clonotype was found a few times. This rearrangement joins TRBV18 to TRBJ2-7; D unresolved. The V gene's germline CDR1 is KGHSH and CDR2 LQKENI. The CDR3 consists of 12 residues. V was pared by 2 bases and J by 2 bases, with 4 bases between. Written as DNA, the CDR3 is TGTGCCAGCTCACCAGGCCCCTACGAGCAGTACGTC. This encodes CASSPGPYEQYV.

The chain carries TRBV6-6 and TRBJ2-7; the match to TRBD2 covers 7 bases. Trimming cost V 4 bases and J 6 bases; bases outside gene matches: 12. Per germline, CDR1 MNHNY and CDR2 SVGAGI (reference sequence). This CDR3 spans 15 amino acids. For the CDR3, the DNA is TGTGCCAGCAGTTCACGAGCGGGGCGAACCTCCGAGCAGTACGTC. Protein product: CASSSRAGRTSEQYV.

This clonotype was seen a few times. This chain links TRBV6-2 or TRBV6-3 with TRBJ2-3; no clear D. CDR1 MNHEY and CDR2 SVGEGT come from the germline V gene. Between the trimmed V and J ends, which lost 11 bases and 6 bases, there was a span of 24 bases. This CDR3 spans 15 amino acids. The CDR3, as DNA: TGTGCCCCCCCTTTGGTCGATTCACCTACGGATACGCAGTATTTT. Translated: CAPPLVDSPTDTQYF.

In this sample, this clonotype turned up many times. CDR3 region: CASSLGPNGYTF. The CDR3, as DNA: TGTGCCAGTAGTCTGGGACCGAATGGCTACACCTTC. The genes are TRBV19 and TRBJ1-2, with TRBD1 as a possible D gene (5 bases). CDR1 LNHDA and CDR2 SQIVND come from the germline V gene (reference sequence). This CDR3 has 12 amino acids. V was shortened by 5 bases and J by 6 bases, with 10 bases between the two germline ends.

This clonotype was counted at least ten times. V and J are TRBV15 and TRBJ2-5; 9 nucleotides align to TRBD2. Germline assignment: CDR1 LNHNV and CDR2 YYDKDF (reference sequence). This CDR3 comprises 14 residues. The junction had 1 base not matched to a gene; V was cut back by 0 bases and J by 5 bases. The DNA for the CDR3 is TGTGCCACCAGCAGAGATCTAGCGGGGGAGACCCAGTACTTC. Translated, it gives CATSRDLAGETQYF.

Points on this clonotype: One end of the junction fails to match germline, which may point to a read error. The chain uses TRBV6-5 and TRBJ2-7, with D perhaps matching TRBD1 or TRBD2 (5 bases each). Per germline, CDR1 MNHEY and CDR2 SVGAGI. The CDR3 consists of 9 residues. In nucleotides, the CDR3 is TGTGCCAGCATGTTCCTGGGGGACTTC. Residues: CASMFLGDF.

This clonotype was seen a few times. The chain couples TRBV18 to TRBJ2-7; D might be TRBD2 (6 bases). Trimming shortened V by 3 bases and J by 6 bases, and 9 bases separated the two germline ends. The CDR3 length is 12 residues. Germline CDR1 KGHSH, CDR2 LQKENI. This CDR3 is CASSPLGGEQYV. CDR3 nucleotides: TGTGCCAGCTCACCTTTGGGGGGCGAGCAGTACGTC.

J is TRBJ1-6 and V is TRBV20-1; D ambiguous. Trimming cost V 3 bases and J 5 bases, with 8 bases left between them. This CDR3 contains 13 residues. The V gene's germline CDR1 is DFQATT and CDR2 SNEGSKA (reference sequence). CDR3 nucleotide sequence: TGCAGTGCTAGTTCAGTCCATAATTCACCCCTCCACTTT. The encoded protein is CSASSVHNSPLHF.

The chain links TRBV7-3 to TRBJ2-2, with D possibly TRBD2 on 6 matching bases. The V end lost 5 bases, the J end lost 2 bases, and 12 bases lay between the germline ends. This CDR3 has 15 amino acids. The germline V gene has CDR1 SGHTA and CDR2 FQGTGA. CDR3 sequence: CASSPGRDNTGELFF. The CDR3 DNA reads TGTGCCAGCAGCCCCGGGCGGGATAACACCGGGGAGCTGTTTTTT.

The chain employs TRBV20-1 and TRBJ2-7, with TRBD1 matching 7 bases. The CDR3 spans 13 residues. V shed 4 bases and J 2 bases; nucleotides not matched to a gene: 5. Germline loops: CDR1 DFQATT, CDR2 SNEGSKA (reference sequence). In DNA, the CDR3 is TGCAGTGCTATTGGGACAGCTGCCTACGAGCAGTACTTC. It specifies CSAIGTAAYEQYF.